The source of this TCR beta chain is a study of OX40 agonist ivuxolimab in advanced cancers. Turning to the study itself: The patients' treatment was ivuxolimab, an agonistic anti-OX40 (CD134) antibody. Having had anti-PD-1, anti-PD-L1 or anti-CTLA-4 therapy before was allowed, and approximately 40% had some. Study-wide results and limits: In the 0.1 to 3.0 mg/kg range, CD4+ and CD8+ blood T cells had expanded clonally by week 6.

In the case of this clone: Its specificity is not known.

Clones were sequenced by immunoSEQ multiplex PCR, and TCRdb holds only the in-frame ones, with some missing. The sample has about 71,000 clones, 90% to 95% seen once. V was clipped by 5 bases and J by 5 bases; unmatched bases: 2. The CDR3 spans 12 residues. Germline V gene data show CDR1 as MNHEY and CDR2 as SVGAGI. This chain connects TRBV6-5 to TRBJ2-5; TRBD1 matches 7 bases. This receptor was identified in an adult with an advanced solid tumor such as melanoma, head and neck, liver or kidney cancer. This specimen consisted of CD4+ or CD8+ T cells sorted from blood, obtained in a trial of the OX40 agonist ivuxolimab. CDR3: CASSPDRETQYF. The CDR3 DNA follows: TGTGCCAGCAGTCCGGACAGGGAGACCCAGTACTTC.